This TCR beta chain was recorded in a study of T cell responses to AZD1222 COVID-19 vaccine. Produced via immunoSEQ multiplex PCR; TCRdb's table is partial and in-frame only. The sample shows under 35,000 clones, 85% to 90% of them seen only once. With regard to this clone: Its antigen remains unidentified.

General study results and limits: Most donors were white British and more were female, and clonal diversity was possibly underestimated.

Sample: peripheral blood, taken 28 days after the second AZD1222 dose. This clonotype was sampled from an adult who received the AZD1222 COVID-19 vaccine.

CDR3 sequence reads: CASTIERVGEQFF. CDR3 sequence (DNA): TGTGCCAGCACAATCGAGCGGGTTGGTGAGCAGTTCTTC. V gene TRBV11-1 combines with J gene TRBJ2-1; possibly TRBD2 for D (6 bases). The length of the CDR3 is 13 residues. V was shortened by 7 bases and J by 9 bases, with 16 bases between the two germline ends. CDR1 SGHAT and CDR2 FQDESV come from the germline V gene (reference sequence).